A single sample gave rise to the 28 T cell receptor beta chains below, sequenced in a study of cytomegalovirus exposure and HLA in healthy donors. Researchers ran the PCR with 60 Vbeta and 13 Jbeta primers. Generated by immunoSEQ multiplex PCR, the TCRdb table keeps only in-frame clones and is missing some. The sample has some 96,000 clones; approximately 78% are singletons. The material sequenced was PBMCs. These receptor sequences come from a woman aged 55-70 years in good health and CMV-seronegative.

This chain uses TRBV7-9 with TRBJ1-3; D is ambiguous. The CDR3 extends over 12 amino acids. Between the trimmed V and J ends, which lost 4 bases and 7 bases, there was a span of 8 bases. Germline V lookup: CDR1 SEHNR, CDR2 FQNEAQ (reference sequence). The chain's CDR3 is CASSSSRNTIYF. CDR3 sequence (DNA): TGTGCCAGCAGCTCCTCGCGGAACACCATATATTTT.

The chain uses TRBV29-1 and TRBJ2-2, with 11 bases matching TRBD1. Losses at the gene ends were 6 bases for V and 6 bases for J; bases not matched to a gene: 3. Germline V gene data show CDR1 as SQVTM and CDR2 as ANQGSEA. This CDR3 comprises 13 residues. DNA for the CDR3: TGCAGCGTGTGGGGACAGGGGGCCGGGGAGCTGTTTTTT. Translated, it gives CSVWGQGAGELFF.

The chain carries TRBV4-1 and TRBJ1-1, with no clear D. Trimming took off 4 bases at V and 3 bases at J, with 12 bases between the two ends. Germline V CDR1 and CDR2: MGHRA, YSYEKL. The CDR3 extends over 14 amino acids. This chain's CDR3 is CASSRGSSDTEAFF. CDR3 sequence (DNA): TGCGCCAGCAGCCGAGGGAGCTCGGACACTGAAGCTTTCTTT.

The chain carries TRBV10-2 and TRBJ1-3; the D gene is possibly TRBD1 (6 bases). V lost 3 bases, J lost 4 bases, and 19 bases lay in between. Germline CDR1 WSHSY, CDR2 SAAADI. The CDR3 spans 17 residues. The CDR3 coding sequence is TGCGCCAGCAGTGATTACGGACAGCCCGGAACGGGAAACACCATATATTTT. Encoded protein: CASSDYGQPGTGNTIYF.

The chain recombines TRBV28 with TRBJ1-5; tentative D call: TRBD1 (6 bases). Trimming stripped 5 bases from V and 4 bases from J, with 12 bases between. The CDR3 loop spans 14 amino acids. Germline-derived CDR1 and CDR2 are MDHEN and SYDVKM. CDR3 in amino acids: CASSLGGQNQPQHF. CDR3 DNA: TGTGCCAGCAGTCTGGGCGGACAGAATCAGCCCCAGCATTTT.

The genes are TRBV7-2 and TRBJ2-7; 11 nucleotides match TRBD2. The CDR3 spans 16 residues. Per germline, CDR1 SGHTA and CDR2 FQGNSA. Trimming cost V 5 bases and J 6 bases; bases outside gene matches: 12. The CDR3 nucleotides read TGTGCCAGCAGCCCGAGGGCCCTAGCGGGAGGAAGCGAGCAGTACTTC. This gives the protein CASSPRALAGGSEQYF.

This rearrangement joins TRBV2 to TRBJ1-1; 7 nucleotides agree with TRBD1. The junction had 15 bases not matched to a gene; V was cut back by 5 bases and J by 3 bases. This CDR3 spans 17 amino acids. The germline gives CDR1 SNHLY, CDR2 FYNNEI. CDR3 sequence reads: CASSIDREFTSDTEAFF. The DNA of the CDR3 is TGTGCCAGCAGTATCGACAGGGAATTTACCTCAGACACTGAAGCTTTCTTT.

The J gene is TRBJ1-2, the V gene TRBV19; 8 bases are shared with TRBD1. V lost 7 bases to trimming and J lost 1 base; unmatched junction nucleotides: 8. This CDR3 has 15 residues. Germline values: CDR1 LNHDA, CDR2 SQIVND (reference sequence). The chain's CDR3 is CASTPGQGGNYGYTF. CDR3 coding DNA: TGTGCCAGTACCCCCGGACAGGGAGGTAACTATGGCTACACCTTC.

This clone was counted once. The rearrangement uses TRBV29-1 and TRBJ2-6; D is unresolved. Germline CDR1 and CDR2: SQVTM and ANQGSEA. The V end was cut by 7 bases, the J end by 0 bases, with 4 bases between. CDR3 size: 12 residues. CDR3 residues: CSATSGANVLTF. CDR3 bases: TGCAGCGCTACCTCTGGGGCCAACGTCCTGACTTTC.

As regards this clone: One end of the junction does not line up with germline, which may come from a read error. The V and J genes are TRBV2 and TRBJ1-2; unclear D gene. Germline V gene lookup returns CDR1 SNHLY and CDR2 FYNNEI. The CDR3 is made up of 12 amino acids. CDR3 bases: TGTGCCAGCAGTGAGTCTAAATATGGCTACACCTTC. Its translation is CASSESKYGYTF.

As DNA, the CDR3 is TGTGCCAGCAGCTCACGACTAGCGGGAGGGGCAGATACGCAGTATTTT. Protein product: CASSSRLAGGADTQYF. The chain has TRBV7-2 and TRBJ2-3, with 14 positions matching TRBD2. The CDR3 is 16 residues long. Per germline, CDR1 SGHTA and CDR2 FQGNSA. Losses at the gene ends were 4 bases for V and 4 bases for J; bases not matched to a gene: 4.

The DNA of the CDR3 is TGTGCCAGCAGTTTCGGGACAGGGCCCTACGAGCAGTACTTC. This translates into CASSFGTGPYEQYF. The V gene is TRBV28, the J gene TRBJ2-7; 9 bases fit TRBD1. CDR1 and CDR2 (germline): MDHEN, SYDVKM. This CDR3 is built from 14 residues. V lost 3 bases and J lost 2; bases outside the gene matches: 2.

The chain uses TRBV2 and TRBJ1-5; D is perhaps TRBD1 (6 bases). There are 13 residues in the CDR3. V was trimmed by 5 bases and J by 4 bases, leaving 9 bases between them. Looked up from germline, CDR1 is SNHLY and CDR2 is FYNNEI. CDR3 in DNA: TGTGCCAGCAGTTGGGACACTAATCAGCCCCAGCATTTT. Protein sequence: CASSWDTNQPQHF.

This chain joins TRBV19 and TRBJ2-7, with D maybe TRBD1 (6 bases). Per germline, CDR1 LNHDA and CDR2 SQIVND (reference sequence). V was clipped by 6 bases and J by 5 bases, with 17 bases between them. CDR3 length equals 14 residues. The CDR3 here is CASRQAGDYHEQYF. The DNA of the CDR3 is TGTGCCAGTAGGCAGGCAGGGGATTACCACGAGCAGTACTTC.

Points on this clone: At one of its ends the junction is not consistent with the germline gene, which may arise from a read error. The chain couples TRBV7-9 to TRBJ1-5; 8 positions match TRBD1. Looked up from germline, CDR1 is SEHNR and CDR2 is FQNEAQ (reference sequence). This CDR3 spans 16 amino acids. The CDR3 DNA reads TGTTCCAGCAGCCAGGCCCCGGACAGGGTGAATCAGCCCCAGCATTTT. Translated, it gives CSSSQAPDRVNQPQHF.

This sequence joins TRBV30 and TRBJ2-7; D ambiguous. Trimming stripped 3 bases from V and 0 bases from J, with 15 bases between. CDR1 GTSNPN and CDR2 SVGIG come from the germline V gene (reference sequence). The CDR3 runs to 15 residues. CDR3 bases: TGTGCCTGGAGAGTATCTGGGCAAAACTCCTACGAGCAGTACTTC. Translation: CAWRVSGQNSYEQYF.

The chain couples TRBV10-1 to TRBJ2-3; D gene uncertain. The germline V gene has CDR1 WNHNN and CDR2 SYGVQD (reference sequence). The CDR3 runs to 13 residues. V was pared by 5 bases and J by 4 bases, with 10 bases between. CDR3 residues: CASSSEVPDTQYF. DNA of the CDR3: TGCGCCAGCAGTTCTGAGGTGCCAGATACGCAGTATTTT.

The gene calls are TRBV2 and TRBJ1-3; 7 nucleotides align to TRBD1. The CDR3 spans 14 residues. Germline V lookup: CDR1 SNHLY, CDR2 FYNNEI. V shed 4 bases, J shed 2 bases, and the junction held 2 bases outside the gene matches. CDR3 protein: CASSGGQTGNTIYF. DNA for the CDR3: TGTGCCAGCAGTGGGGGACAGACTGGAAACACCATATATTTT.

V is TRBV15 and J is TRBJ1-4; TRBD1 aligns across 8 bases. V was clipped by 0 bases and J by 6 bases; unmatched bases: 6. Germline V gene sequence: CDR1 LNHNV, CDR2 YYDKDF (reference sequence). The CDR3 sequence is 16 residues long. Here the CDR3 DNA reads TGTGCCACCAGCAGAGATGGAGCAGGGGGCGATGAAAAACTGTTTTTT. Translated, it gives CATSRDGAGGDEKLFF.

The rearrangement joins TRBV4-1 to TRBJ2-2, with 11 bases matching TRBD1. With 4 bases clipped from V and 6 bases from J, the junction kept 16 bases outside the gene matches. The CDR3 consists of 19 residues. Germline CDR1 reads MGHRA; CDR2 reads YSYEKL. The CDR3 bases are TGCGCCAGCAGCCTTTACTCCATACCGGGACAGGGGGTGGCCGGGGAGCTGTTTTTT. This sequence encodes CASSLYSIPGQGVAGELFF.

This clone was detected once. The genes are TRBV12-1 and TRBJ2-7; the listed D gene, TRBD1, was not tested against the DNA. TRBV12-1 is designated a pseudogene. CDR3 length: 17 amino acids. The CDR3 sequence is CASSLLPRSREGYEQYF. The CDR3 DNA reads TGTGCCAGCAGCTTACTCCCCCGTTCCAGGGAAGGCTACGAGCAGTACTTC.

The V and J genes are TRBV4-3 and TRBJ2-7, with 10 bases identical to TRBD2. This CDR3 contains 18 residues. Germline CDR1 LGHNA, CDR2 YSLEER. V lost 0 bases and J lost 3; bases outside the gene matches: 11. The CDR3 nucleotides are TGCGCCAGCAGCCAAGATGCCCCCCTAGCGGGGGTTTTCTACGAGCAGTACTTC. This gives the protein CASSQDAPLAGVFYEQYF.

V and J are TRBV6-6 and TRBJ1-1, with 10 bases identical to TRBD1. Per the germline V gene, CDR1 is MNHNY and CDR2 is SVGAGI (reference sequence). The CDR3 extends over 15 amino acids. J gave up 0 bases and V 5 bases, and 3 bases lay outside the gene matches. The DNA for the CDR3 is TGTGCCAGCAGTGGGACAGGGGAGATGAACACTGAAGCTTTCTTT. This sequence encodes CASSGTGEMNTEAFF.

V and J are TRBV7-8 and TRBJ1-5; the match to TRBD1 covers 7 bases. There are 15 residues in the CDR3. After removal of 1 base from V and 3 bases from J, the junction contained 3 bases not matched to a gene. Looked up from germline, CDR1 is SGHVS and CDR2 is FQNEAQ. CDR3 DNA sequence: TGTGCCAGCAGCTTAGAAGACAGGGACAATCAGCCCCAGCATTTT. It codes for CASSLEDRDNQPQHF.

This clone was counted only a few times. The chain has TRBV6-1 and TRBJ1-4, with 7 bases matching TRBD1. V lost 6 bases to trimming and J lost 7 bases; unmatched junction nucleotides: 8. This CDR3 has 14 residues. In germline, CDR1 is MNHNS, CDR2 SASEGT. CDR3 DNA: TGTGCCAGCAGGCGAGACAGGGTCGGTGAAAAACTGTTTTTT. Translation: CASRRDRVGEKLFF.

This clone was seen once. A junction end diverges from the germline sequence, so it may reflect a read error. DNA of the CDR3: TGTGCCAGCAGCCTAGCAGGGGTCGGAAACACCATATATTTT. Translated, it gives CASSLAGVGNTIYF. J is TRBJ1-3 and V is TRBV7-6; D may be TRBD1 (6 bases). Germline V gene sequence: CDR1 SGHVS, CDR2 FNYEAQ. The CDR3 runs 14 residues. Using reference TRBV7-6 and TRBJ1-3 for the parts outside the CDR3, the full variable domain is GAGVSQSPRYKVTKRGQDVALRCDPISGHVSLYWYRQALGQGPEFLTYFNYEAQQDKSGLPNDRFSAERPEGSISTLTIQRTEQRDSAMYRCASSLAGVGNTIYFGEGSWLTVV.

The chain uses TRBV18 and TRBJ1-1; no firm D call. V lost 1 base and J 2 bases, leaving 8 bases between the germline ends. The CDR3 is 14 amino acids. Germline V CDR1 and CDR2: KGHSH, LQKENI. The CDR3: CASSPLAGNTEAFF. The CDR3 DNA reads TGTGCCAGCTCACCACTTGCCGGTAACACTGAAGCTTTCTTT.

This CDR3 reads CASTRQGVTDTQYF. CDR3 sequence (DNA): TGTGCCAGCACGAGACAGGGGGTCACAGATACGCAGTATTTT. This chain joins TRBV2 and TRBJ2-3; TRBD1 aligns across 9 bases. V was clipped by 7 bases and J by 2 bases; unmatched bases: 4. Germline CDR1 SNHLY, CDR2 FYNNEI. CDR3 length: 14 residues.